These 14 T cell receptor beta chains were all obtained from the same sample, sequenced in a study of T cell responses to AZD1222 COVID-19 vaccine. The method was immunoSEQ multiplex PCR; TCRdb's version includes in-frame clones alone and lacks a portion of them. The data show tens of thousands of clones, roughly 89% seen once. Source: peripheral blood, taken 28 days after the second AZD1222 dose. The receptors derive from an adult who received the AZD1222 COVID-19 vaccine.

The chain employs TRBV30 and TRBJ2-5; TRBD2 agrees at 7 bases. The CDR3 runs 13 residues. Germline CDR1 is GTSNPN and CDR2 is SVGIG (reference sequence). Trimming cost V 2 bases and J 9 bases; bases outside gene matches: 9. The CDR3 DNA follows: TGTGCCTGGAGTCAGAACATCGGGGGGTCCCAGTACTTC. Translated, it gives CAWSQNIGGSQYF.

The genes are TRBV28 and TRBJ2-7; 7 bases are a match to TRBD2. V lost 5 bases to trimming and J lost 2 bases; unmatched junction nucleotides: 9. In germline, CDR1 is MDHEN, CDR2 SYDVKM. The CDR3 has 15 residues. CDR3 bases: TGTGCCAGCAGTAATCCTAGCGGTTCTGCCTACGAGCAGTACTTC. Its protein is CASSNPSGSAYEQYF.

The chain recombines TRBV18 with TRBJ2-7; D uncertain. Germline V gene sequence: CDR1 KGHSH, CDR2 LQKENI. CDR3 length: 12 amino acids. Between the trimmed V and J ends, which lost 5 bases and 1 base, there was a span of 6 bases. The CDR3 loop is CASSGNSYEQYF. As DNA, the CDR3 is TGTGCCAGCTCAGGGAATTCCTACGAGCAGTACTTC.

The chain has TRBV7-9 and TRBJ2-1; D is possibly TRBD2 (5 bases). The V gene's germline CDR1 is SEHNR and CDR2 FQNEAQ (reference sequence). V was trimmed by 1 base and J by 5 bases, leaving 9 bases between them. This CDR3 region has 14 residues. DNA of the CDR3: TGTGCCAGCAGCTTAGTGAGGGTAAACAATGAGCAGTTCTTC. It is translated as CASSLVRVNNEQFF.

This chain joins TRBV4-1 and TRBJ2-1, with a weak D call TRBD1 (5 bases). The CDR3 is 16 amino acids. Germline-derived CDR1 and CDR2 are MGHRA and YSYEKL. The V and J ends lost 1 base and 4 bases respectively, with 14 bases between them. The CDR3 region is CASSQVDSRTYNEQFF. The DNA for the CDR3 is TGCGCCAGCAGCCAAGTTGACAGTAGAACATACAATGAGCAGTTCTTC.

This clone was picked up a small number of times. This chain uses TRBV10-1 with TRBJ2-7; possible D gene TRBD2, 5 bases. With 0 bases removed from V and 4 bases from J, the gap between germline ends came to 7 bases. Germline V gives CDR1 WNHNN, CDR2 SYGVQD (reference sequence). The CDR3 totals 13 residues. CDR3 DNA: TGCGCCAGCAGTGAGTCCGGGGTTTACGAGCAGTACTTC. Protein product: CASSESGVYEQYF.

The gene calls are TRBV7-2 and TRBJ1-1; D might be TRBD1 (6 bases). CDR3 length equals 15 residues. Per germline, CDR1 SGHTA and CDR2 FQGNSA. The germline V and J ends were trimmed by 3 bases and 4 bases, with 15 bases remaining between them. The CDR3 DNA is TGTGCCAGCAGCTTTGATTCTGGAGGGGGCACTGAAGCTTTCTTT. Amino acids: CASSFDSGGGTEAFF. The variable domain in full, completed from reference TRBV7-2 and TRBJ1-1, reads GAGVSQSPSNKVTEKGKDVELRCDPISGHTALYWYRQSLGQGLEFLIYFQGNSAPDKSGLPSDRFSAERTGGSVSTLTIQRTQQEDSAVYLCASSFDSGGGTEAFFGQGTRLTVV.

In this sample, this clone turned up once. The chain combines TRBV28 with TRBJ2-1; possible D gene TRBD1, 7 bases. Trimming left V 8 bases short and J 4 bases short, with 18 bases between. Per the germline V gene, CDR1 is MDHEN and CDR2 is SYDVKM. This CDR3 spans 15 amino acids. The CDR3 spells CASPPGRGEYNEQFF. CDR3 DNA: TGTGCCAGCCCCCCGGGCAGGGGGGAGTACAATGAGCAGTTCTTC.

This clone was counted only a few times. The chain links TRBV5-4 to TRBJ1-2; no clear D gene. The V gene lost 0 bases and the J gene lost 7 bases, with 10 bases spanning the gap. The CDR3 spans 13 residues. CDR1 is SGHNT, CDR2 YYREEE, per germline (reference sequence). For the CDR3, the DNA is TGTGCCAGCAGCTTGGGGACTAAGAGTGGCTACACCTTC. Residues: CASSLGTKSGYTF.

The chain joins TRBV12-5 to TRBJ2-3; D is undetermined. V was clipped by 4 bases and J by 2 bases, with 7 bases between them. The germline CDR1 and CDR2 sequences are LGHNT and FRNRAP. There are 13 residues in the CDR3. CDR3 amino acids: CASGSAFTDTQYF. The CDR3 bases are TGTGCTAGTGGTTCCGCTTTCACAGATACGCAGTATTTT.

V is TRBV12-3 or TRBV12-4 and J is TRBJ1-5; D is unresolved. V gave up 7 bases and J gave up 0 bases, with 7 bases separating them. The CDR3 runs to 13 residues. The CDR3 sequence: CASTKDSNQPQHF. The CDR3 region has the DNA TGTGCCAGCACCAAAGATAGCAATCAGCCCCAGCATTTT.

The V call is TRBV6-1, the J call TRBJ2-7; TRBD2 is a possible D gene (7 bases). The length of the CDR3 is 18 residues. CDR1 is MNHNS, CDR2 SASEGT, per germline. V was clipped by 1 base and J by 3 bases, with 22 bases between them. Written as DNA, the CDR3 is TGTGCCAGCAGTGAAGGACAGGTTTTATCCGCGGGAGTCTACGAGCAGTACTTC. This codes for CASSEGQVLSAGVYEQYF.

The CDR3 bases are TGTGCCAGCAGCCAAATAGGGACTAGCGGTTACTACGAGCAGTACTTC. This gives the protein CASSQIGTSGYYEQYF. V usage is TRBV3-1 (or the pseudogene TRBV3-2) and J usage is TRBJ2-7, with TRBD2 matching 11 bases. This CDR3 has 16 residues. In germline, CDR1 is LGHDT, CDR2 YNNKEL (reference sequence). V shed 2 bases and J 3 bases; nucleotides not matched to a gene: 6.

The chain combines TRBV27 with TRBJ1-5; a possible D gene is TRBD1 (5 bases). Germline V gene lookup returns CDR1 MNHEY and CDR2 SMNVEV (reference sequence). The germline V and J ends were trimmed by 2 bases and 1 base, with 21 bases remaining between them. The CDR3 is 19 residues long. CDR3 sequence reads: CASSLRSTEGGVSNQPQHF. CDR3 DNA sequence: TGTGCCAGCAGTTTACGCTCCACCGAGGGAGGGGTCAGCAATCAGCCCCAGCATTTT.